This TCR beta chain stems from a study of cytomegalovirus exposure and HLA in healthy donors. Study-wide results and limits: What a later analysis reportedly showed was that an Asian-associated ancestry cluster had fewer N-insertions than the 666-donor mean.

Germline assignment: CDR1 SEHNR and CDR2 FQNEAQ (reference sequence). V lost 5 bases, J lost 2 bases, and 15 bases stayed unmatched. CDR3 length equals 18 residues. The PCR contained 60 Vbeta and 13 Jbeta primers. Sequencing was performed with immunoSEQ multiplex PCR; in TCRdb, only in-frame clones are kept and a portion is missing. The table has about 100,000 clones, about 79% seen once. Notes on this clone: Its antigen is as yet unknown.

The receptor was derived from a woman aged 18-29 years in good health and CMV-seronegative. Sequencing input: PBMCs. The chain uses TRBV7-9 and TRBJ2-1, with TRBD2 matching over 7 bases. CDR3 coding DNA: TGTGCCAGCAGCCCTCGACTAGATCTCGCGGGAGCCTACAATGAGCAGTTCTTC. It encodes CASSPRLDLAGAYNEQFF.